This T cell receptor beta chain emerged from a study of T cells in Graves' hyperthyroidism and ophthalmopathy. Across the study: At initial diagnosis, before any treatment had begun, peripheral blood was obtained. Study-level findings and limits: Most thyroid clonotypes expanded above 0.001 were also detected in blood.

Hyperthyroidism had been newly diagnosed in patients aged 18 to 65, and its duration was under 2 months. Orbital computed tomography and thyroid ultrasound, together with serum TRAb and thyroxine and clinical symptoms, were used for diagnoses. The TCR beta CDR3 regions underwent amplification using RNA transcripts as the source. Using the HTBI primer set, a first-round RT-PCR was run on the TCR CDR3. TCRdb ran MiXCR on the multiplex PCR reads and lists one entry per CDR3 protein. The data show about 200,000 distinct CDR3 sequences, about 17% seen once. The germline V gene has CDR1 MNHEY and CDR2 SMNVEV (reference sequence). Trimming took 7 bases from V and 10 from J; bases not matched to a gene: 8. The CDR3 extends over 14 amino acids. This clonotype was recorded many times. Its antigen is unidentified.

V gene TRBV27 combines with J gene TRBJ1-6; 9 bases are shared with TRBD1. The receptor was derived from a man in his forties or fifties with Graves' hyperthyroidism. Sample: blood. Here the CDR3 reads CASKLQGAGSPLHF. CDR3 nucleotides: TGTGCCAGCAAACTACAGGGGGCGGGATCACCCCTCCACTTT.